These 9 T cell receptor beta chains originate from one sample sequenced in a study of identical twins (TCRdb year 2016). Library method: 5' RACE. TCRdb lists the instrument as Illumina HiSeq 2000. TCRdb took the public reads, trimmed them with fastp at Q25, ran MiXCR for clone calling and kept in-frame beta chains. One record per CDR3 amino acid sequence lists the most common genes and DNA. The sample has a few hundred thousand distinct CDR3 sequences on record, about 16% of them singletons. The ten largest make up around 0.4% of the sample. This sample also belongs to another study, concerning yellow fever vaccine responses in identical twins.

The sample was CD4+ T cells sorted from blood. The origin of the receptors is a young woman in good health.

In its sample, this clonotype was seen many times. This chain joins TRBV5-1 and TRBJ2-2, with unresolved D. Germline V lookup: CDR1 SGHRS, CDR2 YFSETQ. V lost 3 bases, J lost 6 bases, and 18 bases lay in between. The CDR3 loop spans 16 amino acids. The CDR3 protein is CASSSDGPGGAGELFF. The DNA of the CDR3 is TGCGCCAGCAGCTCTGATGGTCCAGGCGGCGCCGGGGAGCTGTTTTTT.

This sequence joins TRBV2 and TRBJ2-2, with D hard to call. V was shortened by 11 bases and J by 4 bases, with 29 bases between the two germline ends. Germline V gene data show CDR1 as SNHLY and CDR2 as FYNNEI. The CDR3 length is 18 residues. The CDR3: CAFSFALPSFRATGELFF. The CDR3 region has the DNA TGTGCCTTCAGTTTCGCTCTTCCCTCCTTTAGGGCCACCGGGGAGCTGTTTTTT.

This clonotype was counted only a few times. The rearrangement links TRBV4-2 to TRBJ2-1; 7 positions match TRBD1. This CDR3 region has 17 residues. V lost 0 bases to trimming and J lost 2 bases; unmatched junction nucleotides: 7. Germline assignment: CDR1 LGHNA and CDR2 YNFKEQ. Here the CDR3 DNA reads TGTGCCAGCAGCCAAGATATCACACAGGGGCCCTACAATGAGCAGTTCTTC. It encodes CASSQDITQGPYNEQFF.

A few counts support this clonotype. The CDR3 sequence: CASSSAAGNTEAFF. In nucleotides, the CDR3 is TGCGCCAGCAGCTCCGCGGCGGGGAACACTGAAGCTTTCTTT. The gene calls are TRBV5-1 and TRBJ1-1, with D hard to call. V shed 3 bases and J shed 1 base, with 10 bases lying between them. This CDR3 is built from 14 residues. In germline, CDR1 is SGHRS, CDR2 YFSETQ.

This clonotype was counted a few times. The genes are TRBV20-1 and TRBJ2-2; 7 bases align to TRBD2. CDR3 size: 14 residues. Trimming took 5 bases from V and 6 from J; bases not matched to a gene: 9. Germline lookup yields CDR1 DFQATT and CDR2 SNEGSKA (reference sequence). CDR3 nucleotide sequence: TGCAGTGCTTTCAGCGGGGCCGGGGCCGGGGAGCTGTTTTTT. Translating gives CSAFSGAGAGELFF.

In this sample, this clonotype turned up a few times. V is TRBV20-1 and J is TRBJ2-2; the D gene is possibly TRBD1 (6 bases). This CDR3 spans 14 amino acids. V lost 5 bases and J 7 bases, leaving 17 bases between the germline ends. In germline, CDR1 is DFQATT, CDR2 SNEGSKA (reference sequence). The CDR3 here is CSAPHPGVDGELFF. The DNA for the CDR3 is TGCAGTGCTCCTCATCCAGGGGTGGACGGGGAGCTGTTTTTT.

The V call is TRBV2, the J call TRBJ1-1; tentatively, D is TRBD1 (5 bases). Trimming removed 6 bases from V and 1 base from J, with 9 bases in between. Looked up from germline, CDR1 is SNHLY and CDR2 is FYNNEI. The length of the CDR3 is 13 residues. CDR3 amino acids: CASRAQGNTEAFF. The CDR3 DNA reads TGTGCCAGCAGAGCCCAGGGGAACACTGAAGCTTTCTTT.

The chain is built from TRBV28 and TRBJ1-1; D may be TRBD1 (6 bases). Trimming removed 5 bases at V and 6 bases at J, with 13 bases between. Per the germline V gene, CDR1 is MDHEN and CDR2 is SYDVKM. The CDR3 is made up of 13 amino acids. The CDR3 DNA follows: TGTGCCAGCAGTGCAACAGGGATAGCTGAAGCTTTCTTT. Residues: CASSATGIAEAFF.

This clonotype was counted between two and nine times. This chain connects TRBV5-5 to TRBJ2-1; the match to TRBD1 covers 9 bases. CDR1 is SGHKS, CDR2 YYEKEE, per germline (reference sequence). This CDR3 comprises 17 residues. The trim removed 4 bases at V and 1 base at J, leaving 9 bases unmatched. The CDR3, as DNA: TGTGCCAGCAGCAGAGACGACAGGGGGGGTTCCTACAATGAGCAGTTCTTC. Protein product: CASSRDDRGGSYNEQFF.